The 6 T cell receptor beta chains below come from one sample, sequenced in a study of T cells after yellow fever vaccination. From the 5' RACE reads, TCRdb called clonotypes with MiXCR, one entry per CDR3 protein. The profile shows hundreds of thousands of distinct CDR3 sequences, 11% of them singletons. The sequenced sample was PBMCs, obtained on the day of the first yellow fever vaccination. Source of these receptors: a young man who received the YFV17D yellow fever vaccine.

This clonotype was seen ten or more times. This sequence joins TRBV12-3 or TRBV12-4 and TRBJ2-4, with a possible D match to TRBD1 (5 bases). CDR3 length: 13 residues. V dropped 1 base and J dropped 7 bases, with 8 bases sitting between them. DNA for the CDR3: TGTGCCAGCAGTTTAGGCCAGGGCAACATTCAGTACTTC. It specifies CASSLGQGNIQYF.

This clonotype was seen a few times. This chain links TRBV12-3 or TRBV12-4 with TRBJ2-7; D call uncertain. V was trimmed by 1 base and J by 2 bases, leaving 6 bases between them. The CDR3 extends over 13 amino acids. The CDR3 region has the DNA TGTGCCAGCAGTTTAGGACGGCCCTACGAGCAGTACGTC. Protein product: CASSLGRPYEQYV.

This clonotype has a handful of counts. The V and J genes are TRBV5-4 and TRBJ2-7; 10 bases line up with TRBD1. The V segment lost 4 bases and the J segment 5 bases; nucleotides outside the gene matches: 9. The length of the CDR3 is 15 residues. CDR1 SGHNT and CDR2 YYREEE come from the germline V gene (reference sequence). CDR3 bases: TGTGCCAGCAGCCGACCCGGGACAGGGGTCAACGAGCAGTACTTC. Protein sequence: CASSRPGTGVNEQYF.

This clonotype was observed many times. The DNA for the CDR3 is TGTGCTAGTGGTTTGTTACAGGACAAGGGCACTGAAGCTTTCTTT. Amino acid sequence: CASGLLQDKGTEAFF. The chain recombines TRBV12-5 with TRBJ1-1; weak D call: TRBD1 (5 bases). Deletions cut 2 bases from V and 4 bases from J, with 14 bases between. This CDR3 is 15 amino acids long. Germline V CDR1 and CDR2: LGHNT, FRNRAP.

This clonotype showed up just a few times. In DNA form, the CDR3 reads TGCGCCAGCAGCCCTGACAGACCCACAGATACGCAGTATTTT. This encodes CASSPDRPTDTQYF. The chain recombines TRBV5-1 with TRBJ2-3; TRBD1 might be the D (5 bases). This CDR3 is built from 14 residues. Germline V gene sequence: CDR1 SGHRS, CDR2 YFSETQ. V lost 4 bases and J lost 2, with 11 bases in between.

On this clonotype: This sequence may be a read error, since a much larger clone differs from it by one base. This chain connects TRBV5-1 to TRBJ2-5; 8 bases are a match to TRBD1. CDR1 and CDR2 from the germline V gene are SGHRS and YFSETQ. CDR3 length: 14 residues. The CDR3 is CASTTGQGRETQHF. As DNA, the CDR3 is TGCGCCAGCACCACAGGACAGGGACGAGAGACCCAGCACTTC.